The rows below give T cell receptor beta chains drawn from one sample of a study of blood T cell repertoires in COVID-19. The table came from immunoSEQ multiplex PCR; TCRdb's copy has only in-frame clones and leaves some out. The sample includes about 370,000 clones, roughly nine tenths of them seen just once. Sequencing was carried out using PBMCs or T cells enriched from blood (not recorded which). These receptors were collected from a woman aged 40 to 55 who had been exposed to COVID-19. Both conserved end residues are part of each CDR3. The D gene is left open where the match is weak. Rows give clone size only sometimes, using once, few, many, or a class for an expanded clone.

TRBJ1-1 TRBV9 . . TGTGCCAGCAGCGCCGGGAGAGCCTATTCGTACACTGAAGCTTTCTTT CASSAGRAYSYTEAFF
TRBJ2-3 TRBV15 . . TGTGCCACCAGCAGATTACAAGATACGCAGTATTTT CATSRLQDTQYF
TRBJ2-5 TRBV7-2 . TRBD1 TGTGCCAGCAGCCTCGGGACAGGGGGGGAGACCCAGTACTTC CASSLGTGGETQYF
TRBJ2-7 TRBV30 once . TGTGCCATCAAAACAGGGCCCTACGAGCAGTACTTC CAIKTGPYEQYF
TRBJ2-7 TRBV6-5 . TRBD2 TGTGCCAGCAGGGGGACTAGCGCCGACTCCTACGAGCAGTACTTC CASRGTSADSYEQYF
TRBJ1-5 TRBV6-5 . TRBD1 TGTGCCAGCAGCCGGACAGGGGTTAATCAGCCCCAGCATTTT CASSRTGVNQPQHF
TRBJ2-5 TRBV20-1 . . TGCAGTGCTTCTCAGGGAGAGACCCAGTACTTC CSASQGETQYF
TRBJ2-2 TRBV24-1 few . TGTGCCACCAGTGATGTACAGGCCGGGGAGCTGTTTTTT CATSDVQAGELFF
TRBJ1-5 TRBV18 . . TGTGCCAGCTCACCGCAAGGGGGGGGGAATCAGCCCCAGCATTTT CASSPQGGGNQPQHF
TRBJ1-2 TRBV4-3 . TRBD1 TGCGCCAGCAGCCAAGATTTAGGGGGCGTAACTAACTATGGCTACACCTTC CASSQDLGGVTNYGYTF
TRBJ1-5 TRBV27 . TRBD1 TGTGCCAGCAGTCGAGGGACAGGGGTTAATCAGCCCCAGCATTTT CASSRGTGVNQPQHF
TRBJ2-7 TRBV2 . TRBD1 TGTGCCAGCAGCAGGACAGGGGACGCCTACGAGCAGTACTTC CASSRTGDAYEQYF